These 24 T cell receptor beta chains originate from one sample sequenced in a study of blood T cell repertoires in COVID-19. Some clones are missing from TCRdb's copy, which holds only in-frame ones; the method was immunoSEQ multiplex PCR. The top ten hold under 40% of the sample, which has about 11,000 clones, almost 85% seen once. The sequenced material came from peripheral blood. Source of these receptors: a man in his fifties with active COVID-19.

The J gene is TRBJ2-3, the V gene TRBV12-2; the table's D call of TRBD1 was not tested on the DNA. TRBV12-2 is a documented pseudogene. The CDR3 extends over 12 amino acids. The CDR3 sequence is CASRHRGDTQYF. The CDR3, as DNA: TGTGCAAGTCGCCACAGGGGGGATACGCAGTATTTT.

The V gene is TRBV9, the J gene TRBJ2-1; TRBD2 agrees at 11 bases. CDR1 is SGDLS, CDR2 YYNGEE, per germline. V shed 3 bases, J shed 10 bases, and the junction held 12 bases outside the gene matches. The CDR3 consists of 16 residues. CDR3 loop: CASSDSGTSGAIEQFF. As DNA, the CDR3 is TGTGCCAGCAGCGACTCCGGGACTAGCGGAGCTATCGAGCAGTTCTTC.

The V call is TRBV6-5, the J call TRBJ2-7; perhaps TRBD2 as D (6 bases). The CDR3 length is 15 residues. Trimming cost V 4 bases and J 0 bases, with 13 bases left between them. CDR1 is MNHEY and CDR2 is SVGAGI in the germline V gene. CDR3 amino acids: CASSSSPGSSYEQYF. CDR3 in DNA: TGTGCCAGCAGTTCATCGCCCGGGAGCTCCTACGAGCAGTACTTC.

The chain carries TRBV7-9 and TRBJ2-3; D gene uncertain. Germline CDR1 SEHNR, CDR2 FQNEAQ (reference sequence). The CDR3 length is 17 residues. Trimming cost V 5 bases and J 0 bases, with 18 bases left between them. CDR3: CASSPGSQLSSTDTQYF. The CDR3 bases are TGTGCCAGCAGCCCCGGGTCGCAACTATCTAGCACAGATACGCAGTATTTT.

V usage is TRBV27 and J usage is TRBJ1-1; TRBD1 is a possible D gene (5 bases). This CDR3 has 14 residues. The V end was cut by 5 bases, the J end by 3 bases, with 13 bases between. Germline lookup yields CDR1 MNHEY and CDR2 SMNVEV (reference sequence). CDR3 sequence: CASSAGRLYTEAFF. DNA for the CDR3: TGTGCCAGCAGTGCGGGACGGTTGTACACTGAAGCTTTCTTT.

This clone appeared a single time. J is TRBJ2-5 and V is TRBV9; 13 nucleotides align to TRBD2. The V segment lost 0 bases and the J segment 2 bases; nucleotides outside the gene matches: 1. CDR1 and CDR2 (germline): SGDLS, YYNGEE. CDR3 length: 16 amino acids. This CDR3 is CASSVGTSGRQETQYF. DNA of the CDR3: TGTGCCAGCAGCGTAGGGACTAGCGGGAGACAAGAGACCCAGTACTTC.

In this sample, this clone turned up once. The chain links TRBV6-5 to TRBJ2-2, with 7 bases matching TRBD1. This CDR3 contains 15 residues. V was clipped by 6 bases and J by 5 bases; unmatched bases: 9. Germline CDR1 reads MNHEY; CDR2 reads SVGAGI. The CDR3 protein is CASRQGEFRTGELFF. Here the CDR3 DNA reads TGTGCCAGCAGGCAGGGGGAGTTTAGGACCGGGGAGCTGTTTTTT.

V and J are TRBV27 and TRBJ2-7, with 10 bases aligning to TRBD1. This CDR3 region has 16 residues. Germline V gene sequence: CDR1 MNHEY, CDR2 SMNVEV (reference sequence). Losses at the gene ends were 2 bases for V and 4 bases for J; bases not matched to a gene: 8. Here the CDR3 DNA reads TGTGCCAGCAGTTTAGCTCCCGGGACAGGGGAATACGAGCAGTACTTC. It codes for CASSLAPGTGEYEQYF.

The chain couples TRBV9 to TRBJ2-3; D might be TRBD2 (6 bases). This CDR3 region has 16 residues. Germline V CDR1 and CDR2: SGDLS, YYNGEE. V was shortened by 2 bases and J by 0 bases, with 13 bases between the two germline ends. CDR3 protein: CASSVFAGTSTDTQYF. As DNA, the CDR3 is TGTGCCAGCAGCGTTTTTGCCGGGACTAGCACAGATACGCAGTATTTT.

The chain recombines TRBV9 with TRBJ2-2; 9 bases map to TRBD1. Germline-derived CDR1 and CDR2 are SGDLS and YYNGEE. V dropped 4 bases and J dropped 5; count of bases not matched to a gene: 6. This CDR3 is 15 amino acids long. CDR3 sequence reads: CASSPGTGNTGELFF. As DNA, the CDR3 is TGTGCCAGCAGCCCAGGGACAGGGAATACCGGGGAGCTGTTTTTT.

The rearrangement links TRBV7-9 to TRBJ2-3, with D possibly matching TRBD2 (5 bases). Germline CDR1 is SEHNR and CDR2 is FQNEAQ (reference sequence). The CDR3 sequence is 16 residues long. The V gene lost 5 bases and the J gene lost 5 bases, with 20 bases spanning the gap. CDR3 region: CASSVTRGGVGDTQYF. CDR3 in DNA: TGTGCCAGCAGCGTCACTCGGGGTGGTGTTGGAGATACGCAGTATTTT.

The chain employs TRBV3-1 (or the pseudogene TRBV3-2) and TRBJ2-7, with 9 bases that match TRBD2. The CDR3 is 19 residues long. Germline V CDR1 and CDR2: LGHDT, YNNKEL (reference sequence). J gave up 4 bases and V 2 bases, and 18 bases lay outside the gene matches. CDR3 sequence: CASSQRSPRLAGIPYEQYF. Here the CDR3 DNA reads TGTGCCAGCAGCCAAAGAAGCCCCCGGCTAGCGGGGATACCTTACGAGCAGTACTTC.

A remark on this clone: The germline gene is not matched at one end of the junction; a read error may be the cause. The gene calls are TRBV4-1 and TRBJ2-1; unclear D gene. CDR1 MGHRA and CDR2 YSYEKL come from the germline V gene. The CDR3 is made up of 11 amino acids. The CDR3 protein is CASSQGGYELF. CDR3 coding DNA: TGCGCCAGCAGCCAAGGTGGTTACGAGCTCTTC.

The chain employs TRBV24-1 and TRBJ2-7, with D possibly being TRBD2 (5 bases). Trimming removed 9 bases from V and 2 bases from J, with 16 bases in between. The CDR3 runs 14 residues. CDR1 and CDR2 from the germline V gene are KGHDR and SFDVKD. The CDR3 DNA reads TGTGCCACCCGAGGGAGCTGCGGGCCCTACGAGCAGTACTTC. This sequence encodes CATRGSCGPYEQYF.

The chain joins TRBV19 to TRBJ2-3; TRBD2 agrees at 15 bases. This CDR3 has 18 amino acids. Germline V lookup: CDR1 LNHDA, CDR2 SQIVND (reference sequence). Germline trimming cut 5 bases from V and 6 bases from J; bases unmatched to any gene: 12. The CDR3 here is CASSPGLAGGEHMDTQYF. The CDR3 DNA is TGTGCCAGTAGTCCCGGACTAGCGGGAGGGGAGCACATGGATACGCAGTATTTT.

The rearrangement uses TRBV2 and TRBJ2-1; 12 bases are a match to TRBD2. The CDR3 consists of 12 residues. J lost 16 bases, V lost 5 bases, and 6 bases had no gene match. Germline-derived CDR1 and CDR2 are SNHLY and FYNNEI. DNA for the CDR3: TGTGCCAGCAGTACCCTAGCGGGAGGGCTTTTCTTC. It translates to CASSTLAGGLFF.

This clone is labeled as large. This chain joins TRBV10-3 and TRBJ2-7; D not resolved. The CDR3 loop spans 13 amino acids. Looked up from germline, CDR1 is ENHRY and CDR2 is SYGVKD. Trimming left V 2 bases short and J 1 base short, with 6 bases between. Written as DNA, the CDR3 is TGTGCCATCAGTGAGGACATATCCTACGAGCAGTACTTC. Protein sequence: CAISEDISYEQYF.

The CDR3 sequence is CASSPGSEQFF. The CDR3 bases are TGTGCCAGCAGTCCGGGGAGTGAGCAGTTCTTC. J is TRBJ2-1 and V is TRBV27; the D gene is possibly TRBD2 (5 bases). The germline V gene encodes CDR1 MNHEY and CDR2 SMNVEV (reference sequence). This CDR3 has 11 amino acids. V was shortened by 5 bases and J by 9 bases, with 8 bases between the two germline ends.

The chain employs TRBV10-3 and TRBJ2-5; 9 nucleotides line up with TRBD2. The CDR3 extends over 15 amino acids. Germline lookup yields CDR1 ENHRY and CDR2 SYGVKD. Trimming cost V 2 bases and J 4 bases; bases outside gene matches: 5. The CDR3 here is CAISEPSGTPETQYF. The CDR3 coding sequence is TGTGCCATCAGTGAGCCTAGCGGGACACCAGAGACCCAGTACTTC.

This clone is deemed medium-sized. CDR3 sequence reads: CATERRGGTGELFF. CDR3 nucleotides: TGTGCCACCGAAAGACGGGGAGGCACCGGGGAGCTGTTTTTT. This chain links TRBV15 with TRBJ2-2, with D possibly TRBD2 on 6 matching bases. Germline V gives CDR1 LNHNV, CDR2 YYDKDF (reference sequence). CDR3 length: 14 amino acids. Trimming took 8 bases from V and 4 from J, leaving 14 bases between them.

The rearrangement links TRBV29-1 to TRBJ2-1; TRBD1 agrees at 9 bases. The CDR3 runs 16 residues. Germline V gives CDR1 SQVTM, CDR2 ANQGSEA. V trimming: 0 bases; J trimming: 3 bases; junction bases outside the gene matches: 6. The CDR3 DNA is TGCAGCGTTGAAGAAGATACAGGGGGCCTCTACAATGAGCAGTTCTTC. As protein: CSVEEDTGGLYNEQFF.

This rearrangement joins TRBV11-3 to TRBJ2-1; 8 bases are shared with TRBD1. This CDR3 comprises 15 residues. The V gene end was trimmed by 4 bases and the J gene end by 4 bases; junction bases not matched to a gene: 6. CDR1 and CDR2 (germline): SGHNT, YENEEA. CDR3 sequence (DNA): TGTGCCAGCAGCTCGGGACAGGTTTCATACAATGAGCAGTTCTTC. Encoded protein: CASSSGQVSYNEQFF.

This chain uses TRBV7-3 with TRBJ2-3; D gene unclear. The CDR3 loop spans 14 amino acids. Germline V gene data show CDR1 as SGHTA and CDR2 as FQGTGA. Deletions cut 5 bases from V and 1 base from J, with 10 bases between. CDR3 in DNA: TGTGCCAGCAGCCCTAGTGGAGGCACAGATACGCAGTATTTT. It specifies CASSPSGGTDTQYF.

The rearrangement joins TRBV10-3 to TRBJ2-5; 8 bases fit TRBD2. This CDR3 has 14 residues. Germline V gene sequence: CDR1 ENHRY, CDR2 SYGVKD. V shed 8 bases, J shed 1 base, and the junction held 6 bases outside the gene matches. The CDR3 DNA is TGTGCCATCCAAGCGGGAGTGGGCCAAGAGACCCAGTACTTC. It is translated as CAIQAGVGQETQYF.